Listed here are 26 T cell receptor beta chains from one sample, sequenced in a study of T cell repertoires in cytomegalovirus infection (dated by TCRdb to between 2017 and 2020). The sequencer was an Illumina HiSeq 1500. In-frame beta chains were kept once TCRdb had trimmed the public reads at Q25 with fastp and called clones with MiXCR. A single entry per CDR3 protein holds the most common genes and DNA from its merged rows. The sample includes approximately 180,000 distinct CDR3 sequences, with approximately 19% observed a single time. Around 2.7% of the sample is taken by the ten largest. Sample: PBMCs. The source is a human donor in good health (CMV status not recorded). Some clones in this sample may be carry-over from other donors' samples.

This chain links TRBV4-3 with TRBJ2-5, with D hard to call. Trimming left V 4 bases short and J 4 bases short, with 10 bases between. Germline V gene data show CDR1 as LGHNA and CDR2 as YSLEER. This CDR3 has 13 residues. The CDR3 DNA follows: TGCGCCAGCAGCCTAAGTCACGGAGAGACCCAGTACTTC. Protein sequence: CASSLSHGETQYF.

The sample holds many counts of this clonotype. This chain connects TRBV7-6 to TRBJ2-7; D may be TRBD1 (5 bases). The CDR3 covers 17 residues. The V end was cut by 4 bases, the J end by 7 bases, with 26 bases between. Germline-derived CDR1 and CDR2 are SGHVS and FNYEAQ. The CDR3 DNA is TGTGCCAGCAGCTCCAACATTGGGGCTAGTGGGGCCACTGAGCAGTACTTC. Translated: CASSSNIGASGATEQYF. Using reference TRBV7-6 and TRBJ2-7 for the parts outside the CDR3, the full variable domain is GAGVSQSPRYKVTKRGQDVALRCDPISGHVSLYWYRQALGQGPEFLTYFNYEAQQDKSGLPNDRFSAERPEGSISTLTIQRTEQRDSAMYRCASSSNIGASGATEQYFGPGTRLTVT.

Comment on this clonotype: At one end the junction does not follow the germline gene, possibly because of a read error. The CDR3 reads CASSIDALGGSRNTIYF. CDR3 DNA sequence: TGTGCCAGTAGTATAGATGCCCTGGGGGGCTCTAGAAACACCATATATTTT. This chain joins TRBV19 and TRBJ1-3; maybe TRBD1 (6 bases). This CDR3 comprises 17 residues. Germline values: CDR1 LNHDA, CDR2 SQIVND (reference sequence).

Comment on this clonotype: The junction does not match germline at one end; this may be a read error. As DNA, the CDR3 is TGTGTCACCAGCAGAAGAGAGGGATCCTATGGCTACACCTTC. Translation: CVTSRREGSYGYTF. The V and J genes are TRBV15 and TRBJ1-2; D not resolved. The CDR3 sequence is 14 residues long. From germline, CDR1 is LNHNV and CDR2 YYDKDF (reference sequence).

This chain uses TRBV6-5 with TRBJ1-5; possibly TRBD1 for D (6 bases). The V gene lost 2 bases and the J gene lost 5 bases, with 10 bases spanning the gap. The V gene's germline CDR1 is MNHEY and CDR2 SVGAGI. The CDR3 consists of 14 residues. The CDR3 here is CASSYRRGDQPQHF. Here the CDR3 DNA reads TGTGCCAGCAGTTACAGGAGGGGGGATCAGCCCCAGCATTTT.

The chain combines TRBV6-5 with TRBJ2-3, with 7 positions matching TRBD2. Looked up from germline, CDR1 is MNHEY and CDR2 is SVGAGI. With V trimmed by 8 bases and J by 1 base, 6 bases remained unmatched. There are 14 residues in the CDR3. The chain's CDR3 is CASRTAGGTDTQYF. For the CDR3, the DNA is TGTGCCAGCCGAACGGCGGGGGGCACAGATACGCAGTATTTT.

The chain joins TRBV6-1 to TRBJ2-7, with TRBD2 as a possible D gene (5 bases). The CDR3 is 15 residues long. Germline V lookup: CDR1 MNHNS, CDR2 SASEGT. Trimming took 7 bases from V and 5 from J, leaving 21 bases between them. The CDR3 coding sequence is TGTGCCAGCACCCCCCGGGTAGGGAGAATCCACGAGCAGTACTTC. It codes for CASTPRVGRIHEQYF.

The V gene is TRBV19, the J gene TRBJ1-2; weak D call: TRBD1 (5 bases). V was trimmed by 4 bases and J by 7 bases, leaving 13 bases between them. The CDR3 totals 13 residues. The germline gives CDR1 LNHDA, CDR2 SQIVND (reference sequence). CDR3: CASSSGGFGGYTF. The CDR3 DNA is TGTGCCAGTAGTAGTGGGGGTTTTGGTGGCTACACCTTC.

This clonotype was detected many times. This sequence joins TRBV2 and TRBJ2-3; maybe TRBD2 (6 bases). V was pared by 6 bases and J by 2 bases, with 12 bases between. The germline V gene has CDR1 SNHLY and CDR2 FYNNEI. The CDR3 spans 14 residues. The CDR3 coding sequence is TGTGCCAGCAGAACGGGACTCTCCACAGATACGCAGTATTTT. It codes for CASRTGLSTDTQYF.

This clonotype has a handful of counts. The chain has TRBV27 and TRBJ2-7; 10 bases are shared with TRBD1. V gave up 6 bases and J gave up 5 bases; unmatched junction bases: 10. The CDR3 is made up of 15 amino acids. The germline CDR1 and CDR2 sequences are MNHEY and SMNVEV (reference sequence). The CDR3 DNA is TGTGCCAGCAGATTAGAGGGACAGGGGTCTCACGAGCAGTACTTC. This gives the protein CASRLEGQGSHEQYF.

This clonotype was detected only a few times. V gene TRBV2 combines with J gene TRBJ2-1, with a weak D call TRBD2 (6 bases). The CDR3 covers 14 residues. Germline V CDR1 and CDR2: SNHLY, FYNNEI. V was shortened by 3 bases and J by 5 bases, with 11 bases between the two germline ends. CDR3 DNA sequence: TGTGCCAGCAGTGAGTATCGGACTAACAATGAGCAGTTCTTC. Translation gives CASSEYRTNNEQFF.

This clonotype was recorded many times. The V and J genes are TRBV12-3 or TRBV12-4 and TRBJ2-2; a possible D gene is TRBD1 (5 bases). This CDR3 region has 16 residues. Trimming cost V 1 base and J 8 bases, with 17 bases left between them. The CDR3 protein is CASSLGVQGPSGELFF. As DNA, the CDR3 is TGTGCCAGCAGTTTAGGGGTGCAGGGTCCGTCGGGGGAGCTGTTTTTT.

V is TRBV20-1 and J is TRBJ2-2; 12 bases match TRBD2. Germline V gives CDR1 DFQATT, CDR2 SNEGSKA (reference sequence). The CDR3 runs to 17 residues. V dropped 2 bases and J dropped 7; count of bases not matched to a gene: 11. The CDR3 protein is CSARLAGGPSGSGELFF. In DNA, the CDR3 is TGCAGTGCTAGACTAGCGGGGGGGCCCTCAGGAAGCGGGGAGCTGTTTTTT.

This clonotype was found many times. This sequence joins TRBV28 and TRBJ2-6; 10 bases align to TRBD1. The CDR3 is 20 amino acids. With 5 bases clipped from V and 0 bases from J, the junction kept 13 bases outside the gene matches. Germline V gene sequence: CDR1 MDHEN, CDR2 SYDVKM. CDR3 DNA sequence: TGTGCCAGCAGTCTCCCGGGACAGGGGTCTACCAGCTCTGGGGCCAACGTCCTGACTTTC. Translation: CASSLPGQGSTSSGANVLTF.

This chain joins TRBV12-3 or TRBV12-4 and TRBJ2-7; D is ambiguous. The V and J ends lost 6 bases and 5 bases respectively, with 14 bases between them. The CDR3 loop spans 13 amino acids. The CDR3 DNA follows: TGTGCCAGCAGGTCAACATTGGGCCACGAGCAGTACTTC. Translating it yields CASRSTLGHEQYF.

This clonotype was seen a few times. This chain connects TRBV19 to TRBJ2-4; 7 nucleotides match TRBD2. Per the germline V gene, CDR1 is LNHDA and CDR2 is SQIVND (reference sequence). CDR3 length equals 14 residues. V was clipped by 7 bases and J by 8 bases; unmatched bases: 11. CDR3 amino acids: CASKAGERYDIQYF. The CDR3 nucleotides are TGTGCCAGTAAGGCGGGGGAACGGTATGACATTCAGTACTTC.

V and J are TRBV7-9 and TRBJ2-6; D gene uncertain. Trimming cost V 5 bases and J 3 bases, with 5 bases left between them. The CDR3 loop spans 13 amino acids. The V gene's germline CDR1 is SEHNR and CDR2 FQNEAQ (reference sequence). CDR3 sequence: CASSPDGANVLTF. The CDR3 bases are TGTGCCAGCAGCCCAGATGGGGCCAACGTCCTGACTTTC.

The table lists this clonotype with a few counts. The chain is built from TRBV18 and TRBJ1-1; unclear D gene. Germline CDR1 reads KGHSH; CDR2 reads LQKENI. The CDR3 sequence is 11 residues long. Between the trimmed V and J ends, which lost 6 bases and 8 bases, there was a span of 10 bases. The CDR3 DNA follows: TGTGCCAGCTCCCCGGACCGGGAAGCTTTCTTT. Translated, it gives CASSPDREAFF.

This clonotype came up many times. V is TRBV10-3 and J is TRBJ1-5; a weak D match, TRBD1 (6 bases). Germline CDR1 ENHRY, CDR2 SYGVKD. The CDR3 consists of 20 residues. Trimming pared 2 bases from V and 0 bases from J, leaving 23 bases between. As DNA, the CDR3 is TGTGCCATCAGTGAGGGGAAAATGGACAGAACCAGTTATAGCAATCAGCCCCAGCATTTT. Translating gives CAISEGKMDRTSYSNQPQHF.

At least ten counts were recorded for this clonotype. The chain's CDR3 is CATSRDVQVGGYTF. In nucleotides, the CDR3 is TGTGCCACCAGCAGAGATGTCCAGGTGGGTGGCTACACCTTC. The chain couples TRBV15 to TRBJ1-2; D unclear. This CDR3 region has 14 residues. Germline-derived CDR1 and CDR2 are LNHNV and YYDKDF (reference sequence). V dropped 0 bases and J dropped 7 bases, with 12 bases sitting between them.

The rearrangement joins TRBV2 to TRBJ2-7; D is ambiguous. Trimming removed 7 bases at V and 4 bases at J, with 17 bases between. Germline-derived CDR1 and CDR2 are SNHLY and FYNNEI. The CDR3 has 14 amino acids. The CDR3 nucleotides read TGTGCCAGCAAATCAGCGCAGTTACTTTACGAGCAGTACTTC. Its translation: CASKSAQLLYEQYF.

This clonotype was detected many times. The chain combines TRBV28 with TRBJ1-2; the match to TRBD1 covers 7 bases. CDR3 length equals 14 residues. J was trimmed by 2 bases and V by 7 bases; bases with no gene match: 7. Germline-derived CDR1 and CDR2 are MDHEN and SYDVKM. CDR3 in amino acids: CASNPGQPNYGYTF. The CDR3 DNA sequence: TGTGCCAGCAATCCGGGACAGCCGAACTATGGCTACACCTTC.

This clonotype has at least ten counts. The chain joins TRBV7-3 to TRBJ2-6, with D maybe TRBD2 (5 bases). The V and J ends lost 0 bases and 0 bases respectively, with 9 bases between them. The CDR3 totals 17 residues. Germline CDR1 reads SGHTA; CDR2 reads FQGTGA. Written as DNA, the CDR3 is TGTGCCAGCAGCTTAACTAGCGCGAGCTCTGGGGCCAACGTCCTGACTTTC. Translating it yields CASSLTSASSGANVLTF.

The chain couples TRBV4-1 to TRBJ1-2; the D is unclear. The CDR3 runs 14 residues. CDR1 is MGHRA, CDR2 YSYEKL, per germline. The ends were cut back, 1 base at V and 8 bases at J, with 14 bases in the middle. The CDR3 DNA is TGCGCCAGCAGCCAAGTCTTTGGTGTTGGGGGCTACACCTTC. It specifies CASSQVFGVGGYTF.

This clonotype was observed at least ten times. The chain is built from TRBV7-2 and TRBJ2-5; D gene uncertain. This CDR3 region has 13 residues. CDR1 is SGHTA, CDR2 FQGNSA, per germline. Trimming took off 1 base at V and 4 bases at J, with 7 bases between the two ends. This CDR3 is CASSLGTRETQYF. The DNA for the CDR3 is TGTGCCAGCAGCTTAGGGACGCGAGAGACCCAGTACTTC.

The chain joins TRBV7-2 to TRBJ1-2; 9 bases agree with TRBD1. This CDR3 spans 15 amino acids. Germline CDR1 and CDR2: SGHTA and FQGNSA. Germline trimming cut 2 bases from V and 4 bases from J; bases unmatched to any gene: 5. CDR3 region: CASSLQEDRGYGYTF. The CDR3 nucleotides read TGTGCCAGCAGCTTACAAGAGGACAGGGGCTATGGCTACACCTTC.